These T cell receptor beta chains were read from a single sample in a study of T-cell reconstitution after alpha-beta-depleted transplantation in children. TCRdb itself ran the PCR reads through MiXCR, one entry per CDR3 protein. Of around 270,000 distinct CDR3 sequences listed, roughly 8.2% are singletons. The sequencing here drew on peripheral blood, taken 360 days after TCRalphabeta/CD19-depleted stem cell transplant. Receptors were obtained from a female patient under 10 years old who had a stem cell transplant for Fanconi anemia, so the T cells may come from the graft donor. Each CDR3 is given with its conserved first and last residue. The D gene is left open where the match is weak. Rows give clone size only sometimes, using once, few, many, or a class for an expanded clone.

d_call | j_call | v_call | clone_size | cdr3_nt | cdr3_aa
. | TRBJ2-1 | TRBV27 | many | TGTGCCAGCCCCGGCAATGAGCAGTTCTTC | CASPGNEQFF
. | TRBJ2-1 | TRBV11-2 | few | TGTGCCAGCACCAAAGCTCATACCCAGTTCTTC | CASTKAHTQFF
. | TRBJ1-1 | TRBV12-3/TRBV12-4 | many | TGTGCCAGCATTCCCGACAGCGTTAACACTGAAGCTTTCTTT | CASIPDSVNTEAFF
TRBD2 | TRBJ2-7 | TRBV15 | many | TGTGCCACCAGCAGAGCGGGGGGGGCAAGCGACGAGCAGTACTTC | CATSRAGGASDEQYF
TRBD2 | TRBJ2-7 | TRBV12-5 | . | TGTGCTAGTGGGCCAGGGAGCGGGATGTCCTACGAGCAGTACTTC | CASGPGSGMSYEQYF
TRBD2 | TRBJ2-3 | TRBV2 | . | TGTGCCAGCAGCGCACTAGCGGGGGGGGCCGGAGGCACAGATACGCAGTATTTT | CASSALAGGAGGTDTQYF
. | TRBJ1-2 | TRBV7-9 | few | TGTGCCAGCAGCTTAGCAGAGACCTATGGCTACACCTTC | CASSLAETYGYTF
. | TRBJ1-5 | TRBV6-5 | few | TGTGCCAGCAGTTACGCCCAGGGGATTGGCAATCAGCCCCAGCATTTT | CASSYAQGIGNQPQHF
TRBD1 | TRBJ2-7 | TRBV2 | many | TGTGCCAGCAGTGGGACAGGGCCCTACGAGCAGTACTTC | CASSGTGPYEQYF
. | TRBJ1-3 | TRBV6-5 | many | TGTGCCAGCAGTTACGGAGCCGGGGGAGTTGGAAACACCATATATTTT | CASSYGAGGVGNTIYF
. | TRBJ2-7 | TRBV18 | many | TGTGCCAGCTCCACAGGTACCTACGAGCAGTACTTC | CASSTGTYEQYF
. | TRBJ1-1 | TRBV6-5 | few | TGTGCCAGCAGCCACACCCGGGAGGCTGAAGCTTTCTTT | CASSHTREAEAFF
. | TRBJ2-5 | TRBV11-2 | . | TGTGCCAGCAGCTTAGGAGGGGTCTTCCAAGAGACCCAGTACTTC | CASSLGGVFQETQYF
TRBD2 | TRBJ2-7 | TRBV9 | . | TGTGCCAGCAGCGCGACTAGCGGGAGATCGAGTATCTACGAGCAGTACTTC | CASSATSGRSSIYEQYF
TRBD1 | TRBJ1-2 | TRBV7-9 | many | TGTGCCAGCAGCTTAGAGTTCAGGGGGCGAGTGGGCTATGGCTACACCTTC | CASSLEFRGRVGYGYTF
. | TRBJ1-2 | TRBV27 | . | TGTGCCAGCAGTGCCACTTGGGTTAACTATGGCTACACCTTC | CASSATWVNYGYTF
. | TRBJ2-1 | TRBV12-3/TRBV12-4 | many | TGTGCCAGCAGTTTTGACCGACTGGGCAATGAGCAGTTCTTC | CASSFDRLGNEQFF
. | TRBJ2-3 | TRBV24-1 | many | TGTGCCACCAGTGATTCCAGGTCGGCGACAGATACGCAGTATTTT | CATSDSRSATDTQYF
. | TRBJ1-2 | TRBV29-1 | few | TGCAGCGTTTTCTGGGGCCCAATAGGCTACACCTTC | CSVFWGPIGYTF
. | TRBJ1-2 | TRBV6-2/TRBV6-3 | few | TGTGCCACCACATCAGCAGGAGGACGGCTATACTATGGCTACACCTTC | CATTSAGGRLYYGYTF
TRBD2 | TRBJ2-2 | TRBV15 | many | TGTGCCACCAGCGGATGGAGCGGGACTAGCGTAACCGGGGAGCTGTTTTTT | CATSGWSGTSVTGELFF
. | TRBJ1-1 | TRBV6-6 | many | TGTGCCAGCAGTCTACCTTTGGGGATTGAAGCTTTCTTT | CASSLPLGIEAFF
TRBD2 | TRBJ2-1 | TRBV3-1 | few | TGTGCCAGCAGCCAAACCGGGACTAGCCTCGGAAATGAGCAGTTCTTC | CASSQTGTSLGNEQFF
. | TRBJ2-1 | TRBV11-2 | many | TGTGCCAGCAGCTTAGTAGGACCTTCCTACAATGAGCAGTTCTTC | CASSLVGPSYNEQFF
. | TRBJ2-7 | TRBV7-3 | many | TGTGCCAGCAACTGGGCTCCGGTCTACGAGCAGTACTTC | CASNWAPVYEQYF
TRBD2 | TRBJ2-3 | TRBV5-4 | many | TGTGCCAGCAGCTTGGCCTTACTAGCGGGGGCTAGCACAGATACGCAGTATTTT | CASSLALLAGASTDTQYF
TRBD2 | TRBJ2-1 | TRBV10-3 | many | TGTGCCATCAGTCTTACTAGCGGGAGTCGCAATGAGCAGTTCTTC | CAISLTSGSRNEQFF
TRBD2 | TRBJ2-3 | TRBV20-1 | few | TGCAGTTTGCTCAGCGGGACGTTCACAGATACGCAGTATTTT | CSLLSGTFTDTQYF
TRBD1 | TRBJ1-2 | TRBV4-1 | few | TGCGCCAGCAGCCAAGAACCAGGGGGAGAAGGATACTATGGCTACACCTTC | CASSQEPGGEGYYGYTF
TRBD1 | TRBJ1-1 | TRBV7-8 | . | TGTGCCAGCAGCTTAGTCGGCAGGGGGACCACTGAAGCTTTCTTT | CASSLVGRGTTEAFF
TRBD1 | TRBJ1-6 | TRBV28 | few | TGTGCCAGCAGTTCCTCAACGACAGGGGCCAGCTCCTATAATTCACCCCTCCACTTT | CASSSSTTGASSYNSPLHF
. | TRBJ1-1 | TRBV4-3 | few | TGCGCCAGCAGCCAAGAATTCGGCTCGGTGACGAACACTGAAGCTTTCTTT | CASSQEFGSVTNTEAFF
. | TRBJ2-6 | TRBV24-1 | few | TGTGCCACCAGTTCGCCTTCGGGGGCCAACGTCCTGACTTTC | CATSSPSGANVLTF
TRBD1 | TRBJ1-2 | TRBV5-1 | . | TGCGCCAGCAGCTTGTCGACAGGGAATCCTGGCTACACCTTC | CASSLSTGNPGYTF
TRBD2 | TRBJ2-3 | TRBV11-2 | few | TGTGCCAGCAGCTTAGTATTGTCGGCTAGCGGCGTGACTACGCAGTATTTT | CASSLVLSASGVTTQYF
TRBD1 | TRBJ1-5 | TRBV6-2/TRBV6-3 | few | TGTGCCAGCAGTTCGAGGAGGGACAGATATCAGCCCCAGCATTTT | CASSSRRDRYQPQHF
. | TRBJ1-1 | TRBV6-1 | many | TGTGCCAGCAGTGAAGACCGGGACATGATAACGAACACTGAAGCTTTCTTT | CASSEDRDMITNTEAFF
. | TRBJ1-5 | TRBV28 | . | TGTGCCAGCAGTCCCCTCTCACGGGCTCAGCCCCAGCATTTT | CASSPLSRAQPQHF
TRBD2 | TRBJ2-1 | TRBV27 | . | TGTGCCACCAAACTAGCGGGAGCTGGTGAGCAGTTCTTC | CATKLAGAGEQFF
. | TRBJ1-1 | TRBV18 | few | TGTGCCAGCTCAAATCCGGGAATAACCACTGAAGCTTTCTTT | CASSNPGITTEAFF
. | TRBJ2-1 | TRBV30 | many | TGTGCCTGGAGTATCGGCGGGTGGGATGAGCAGTTCTTC | CAWSIGGWDEQFF
. | TRBJ2-1 | TRBV6-5 | many | TGTGCCAGCAGTTACCCAGGGGAAGTGAATGAGCAGTTCTTC | CASSYPGEVNEQFF